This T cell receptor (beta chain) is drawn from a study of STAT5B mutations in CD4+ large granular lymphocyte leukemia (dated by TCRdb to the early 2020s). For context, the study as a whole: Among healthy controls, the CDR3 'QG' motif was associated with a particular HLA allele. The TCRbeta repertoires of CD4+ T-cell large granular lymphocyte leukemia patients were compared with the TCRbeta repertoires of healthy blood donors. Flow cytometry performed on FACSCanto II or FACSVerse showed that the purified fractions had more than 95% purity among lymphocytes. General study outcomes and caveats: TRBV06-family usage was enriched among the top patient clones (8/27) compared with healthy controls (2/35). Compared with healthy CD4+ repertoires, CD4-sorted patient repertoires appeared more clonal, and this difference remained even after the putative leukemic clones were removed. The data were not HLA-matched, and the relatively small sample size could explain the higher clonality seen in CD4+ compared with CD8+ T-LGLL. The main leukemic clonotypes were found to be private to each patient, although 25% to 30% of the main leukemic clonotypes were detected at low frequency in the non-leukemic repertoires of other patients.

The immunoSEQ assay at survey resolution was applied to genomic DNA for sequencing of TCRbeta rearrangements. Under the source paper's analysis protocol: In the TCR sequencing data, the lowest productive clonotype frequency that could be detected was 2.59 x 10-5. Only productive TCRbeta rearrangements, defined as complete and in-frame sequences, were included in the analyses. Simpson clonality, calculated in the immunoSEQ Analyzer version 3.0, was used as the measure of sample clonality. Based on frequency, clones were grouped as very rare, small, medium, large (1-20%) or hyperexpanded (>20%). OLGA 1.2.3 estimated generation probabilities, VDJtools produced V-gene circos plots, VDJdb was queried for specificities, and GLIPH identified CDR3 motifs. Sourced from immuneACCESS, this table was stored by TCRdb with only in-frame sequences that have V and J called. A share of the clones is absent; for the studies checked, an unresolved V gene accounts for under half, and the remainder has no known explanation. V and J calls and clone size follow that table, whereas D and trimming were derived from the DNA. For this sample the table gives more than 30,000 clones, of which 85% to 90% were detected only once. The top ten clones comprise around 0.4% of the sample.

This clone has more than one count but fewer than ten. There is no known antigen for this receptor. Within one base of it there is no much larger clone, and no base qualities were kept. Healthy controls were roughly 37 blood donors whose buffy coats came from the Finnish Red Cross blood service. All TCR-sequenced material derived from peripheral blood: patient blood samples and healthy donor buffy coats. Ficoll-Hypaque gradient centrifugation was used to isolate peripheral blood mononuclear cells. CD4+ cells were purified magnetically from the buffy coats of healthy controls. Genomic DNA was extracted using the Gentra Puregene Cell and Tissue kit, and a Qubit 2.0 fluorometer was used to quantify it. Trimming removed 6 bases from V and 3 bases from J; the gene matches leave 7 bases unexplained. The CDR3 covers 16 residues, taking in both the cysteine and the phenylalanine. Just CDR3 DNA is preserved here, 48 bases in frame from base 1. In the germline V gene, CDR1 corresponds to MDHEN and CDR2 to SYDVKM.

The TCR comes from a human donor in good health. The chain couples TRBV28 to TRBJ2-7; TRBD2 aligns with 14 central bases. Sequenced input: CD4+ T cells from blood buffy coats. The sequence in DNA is TGTGCCAGCAGACGGTGGACTAGCGGGGGGAACTACGAGCAGTACTTC. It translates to CASRRWTSGGNYEQYF.